This T cell receptor (beta chain) was found in a study of blood T cell repertoires in COVID-19 (TCRdb year 2020). About the study as a whole: Samples from collaborators originated in the United States, Italy and Spain and spanned both the acute and convalescent phases of COVID-19. The dataset comprised deeply sampled blood TCRbeta repertoires from subjects exposed to, actively infected with, or recovered from COVID-19. The samples were drawn from two sources: the first 160 participants of the ongoing ImmuneRACE study, and 1,254 subjects contributed by 6 global collaborators. Sample metadata almost always included a de-identified subject ID, COVID-19 status, age in years and sex. HLA class I and class II types, where available, came from metadata supplied by the sample provider rather than from assay-based typing. The repertoires were released in a freely available public database meant as a resource for research on the immune response to SARS-CoV-2. The prospective study material was composed of cDNA or gDNA derived from T cells, B-cell-depleted T cells, or PBMCs.

The immunoSEQ Assay, a bias-controlled multiplex PCR, was used to amplify TCRbeta CDR3 regions from genomic DNA. The published analysis was carried out like this. Nucleated cell counts per sample were estimated from amplification of reference gene primers within the assay. To quantify the absolute abundance of each unique TCRbeta CDR3 rearrangement, sequence reads were collapsed and filtered. For each sample, productive Simpson clonality was calculated by taking the square root of Simpson's diversity index across productive rearrangements. Held by TCRdb, this immuneACCESS table contains in-frame sequences only and omits some clones. Under half of the omission traces to an unresolved V gene where checked; the cause of the rest is unknown. V and J calls and clone size are given by that table; D and trimming were obtained from the DNA. Across this sample there are 35,000 to 45,000 clones, with around 85% seen only once. The leading ten clones occupy about 12% of the sample.

With regard to this clone: There is no known antigen for this receptor. No per-base quality is available; no much larger clone lies one base away.

Each collaborating institution followed its own protocols to collect whole blood in K2EDTA tubes. For TCRbeta analysis, collaborator samples were shipped as frozen whole blood, as isolated PBMCs, or as DNA extracted from either sample type. The research as a whole found: Clinical and demographic metadata were provided uncurated, with the amount varying by source and participant.

Compared with germline, V lacks 3 bases and J lacks 4 bases; bases without a gene match: 5. Looking up the germline V gene yields CDR1 MDHEN and CDR2 SYDVKM. Counted from cysteine to phenylalanine, this CDR3 has 14 amino acids. The read is trimmed to its CDR3 DNA, 42 bases read in frame from base 1. Sequenced sample: peripheral blood. This sequence originates from a human donor in a cohort sampled during active COVID-19. The chain couples TRBV28 to TRBJ2-7; a stretch of 8 junction bases matches TRBD1. The bases are TGTGCCAGCAGTTTGTCGAGACAGGGGTACGAGCAGTACTTC. Its protein reads: CASSLSRQGYEQYF.